This T cell receptor (beta chain) was captured by sequencing in a study of Graves' ophthalmopathy and Graves' hyperthyroidism. Findings and caveats of the study: Ophthalmopathy progression predictions by the model showed 72.22% specificity and 70.59% sensitivity. Between ophthalmopathy and stable hyperthyroidism, a 13-signature model drew a separation with around 88% sensitivity and less than 83% specificity. Blood also held most thyroid clonotypes expanded above 0.001 frequency.

Germline V gene data show CDR1 as SGHRS and CDR2 as YFSETQ. V lost 0 bases and J lost 3; bases outside the gene matches: 4. CDR3 length: 15 amino acids. TCR beta CDR3 amplification used RNA transcripts. Second-round multiplex PCR came after a first-round RT-PCR that employed HTBI primers. TCRdb ran MiXCR on the multiplex PCR reads and lists one entry per CDR3 protein. The sample consists of 500,000 to 800,000 distinct CDR3 sequences, over 40% of them appearing once. Turning to this clonotype: Its target is not known.

V and J are TRBV5-1 and TRBJ2-7; TRBD2 matches 9 bases. The sequencing input was peripheral blood. The receptor's source is an adult man with Graves' ophthalmopathy. CDR3 sequence (DNA): TGCGCCAGCAGCTTGGTGCGGGGGGGTTACTACGAGCAGTACTTC. It codes for CASSLVRGGYYEQYF.